Following are 5 T cell receptor beta chains from one sample sequenced in a study of spatial heterogeneity in lung cancer. Overall study findings and caveats: Tumoral mutation counts were tracked by counts of expanded intratumoral alpha and beta TCRs.

TCRdb reanalysed the 5' RACE reads using MiXCR and keeps one entry per CDR3 protein. The sample contains almost 7,500 distinct CDR3 sequences, roughly 13% of which appear only once. Indicated time point: sample taken at primary tumor resection. These TCRs' antigens remain unknown. The sequencing used lung tumor tissue, collected at surgery. These TCRs come from a female donor with early-stage non-small cell lung cancer.

By sample share, this clonotype is large. This rearrangement joins TRBV6-1 to TRBJ2-7; the D is unclear. CDR3 length equals 13 residues. Trimming cost V 0 bases and J 1 base, with 4 bases left between them. Germline CDR1 and CDR2: MNHNS and SASEGT. The CDR3 spells CASSEAGSYEQYF. For the CDR3, the DNA is TGTGCCAGCAGTGAAGCGGGGTCCTACGAGCAGTACTTC.

This clonotype is medium-sized (0.01 to 0.1%). The rearrangement links TRBV6-2 or TRBV6-3 to TRBJ2-3, with TRBD2 matching over 8 bases. Germline V lookup: CDR1 MNHEY, CDR2 SVGEGT. The CDR3 length is 14 residues. J gave up 11 bases and V 8 bases, and 15 bases lay outside the gene matches. CDR3 sequence reads: CASGSGGPYYGQYF. The CDR3 bases are TGTGCCAGCGGAAGCGGGGGCCCCTACTACGGGCAGTATTTT.

This clonotype is termed medium-sized (0.01 to 0.1%). V usage is TRBV7-9 and J usage is TRBJ2-5, with a possible D match to TRBD2 (7 bases). Germline assignment: CDR1 SEHNR and CDR2 FQNEAQ (reference sequence). The V and J ends lost 7 bases and 5 bases respectively, with 17 bases between them. The CDR3 has 14 amino acids. The CDR3 DNA reads TGTGCCAGCACATCAACCGGGGGGCCGGAGACCCAGTACTTC. Its protein is CASTSTGGPETQYF.

In this sample, this clonotype is medium-sized (0.01 to 0.1%). The V gene is TRBV30, the J gene TRBJ1-1; D is uncertain. The CDR3 runs 11 residues. V lost 2 bases and J lost 3, with 4 bases in between. Germline V gene data show CDR1 as GTSNPN and CDR2 as SVGIG (reference sequence). CDR3 residues: CAWSIYTEAFF. In nucleotides, the CDR3 is TGTGCCTGGAGTATCTACACTGAAGCTTTCTTT.

The table lists this clonotype with many counts. CDR3 coding DNA: TGCGCCAGCAGCCCAGGGACCCCCTTCCAAGAGACCCAGTACTTC. This codes for CASSPGTPFQETQYF. V and J are TRBV5-1 and TRBJ2-5; perhaps D is TRBD1 or TRBD2 (5 bases each). Trimming stripped 4 bases from V and 1 base from J, with 14 bases between. CDR1 is SGHRS, CDR2 YFSETQ, per germline. This CDR3 is 15 amino acids long.